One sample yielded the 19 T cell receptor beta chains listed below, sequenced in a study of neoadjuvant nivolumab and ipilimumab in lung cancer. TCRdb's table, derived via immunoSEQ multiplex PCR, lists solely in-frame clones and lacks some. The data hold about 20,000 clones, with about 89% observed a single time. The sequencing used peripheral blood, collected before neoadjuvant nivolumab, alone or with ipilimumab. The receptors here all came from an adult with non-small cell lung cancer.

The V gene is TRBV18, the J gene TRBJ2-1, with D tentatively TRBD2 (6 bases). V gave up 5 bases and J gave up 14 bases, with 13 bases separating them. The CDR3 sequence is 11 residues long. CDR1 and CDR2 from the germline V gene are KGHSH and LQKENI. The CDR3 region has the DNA TGTGCCAGCTCATGGGGACTCTTCAAGTTCTTC. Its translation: CASSWGLFKFF.

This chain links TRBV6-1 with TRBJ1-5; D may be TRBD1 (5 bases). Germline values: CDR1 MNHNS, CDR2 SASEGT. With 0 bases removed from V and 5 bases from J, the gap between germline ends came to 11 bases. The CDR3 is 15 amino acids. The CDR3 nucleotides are TGTGCCAGCAGTGAAGCGGGGGGTGGTGATCAGCCCCAGCATTTT. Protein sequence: CASSEAGGGDQPQHF.

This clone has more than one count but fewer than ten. Written as DNA, the CDR3 is TGTGCCAGCAGTTACTCAGGGTACCATGAGCAGTTCTTC. Protein product: CASSYSGYHEQFF. This chain joins TRBV6-5 and TRBJ2-1; D not resolved. The germline V and J ends were trimmed by 0 bases and 8 bases, with 8 bases remaining between them. Germline CDR1 reads MNHEY; CDR2 reads SVGAGI. The CDR3 runs 13 residues.

The CDR3 region has the DNA TGTGCCAGCAGCTTAATCGGGGCGGGCTATGGCTACACCTTC. It translates to CASSLIGAGYGYTF. The V and J genes are TRBV5-5 and TRBJ1-2, with TRBD1 as a possible D gene (5 bases). The CDR3 totals 14 residues. Germline CDR1 SGHKS, CDR2 YYEKEE (reference sequence). V was clipped by 2 bases and J by 4 bases, with 12 bases between them.

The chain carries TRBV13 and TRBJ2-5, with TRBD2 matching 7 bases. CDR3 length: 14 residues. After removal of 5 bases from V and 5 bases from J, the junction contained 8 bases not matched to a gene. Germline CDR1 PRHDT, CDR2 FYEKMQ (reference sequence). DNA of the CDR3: TGTGCCAGCAGCCCCGGGGGGAATCGGGAGACCCAGTACTTC. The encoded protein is CASSPGGNRETQYF.

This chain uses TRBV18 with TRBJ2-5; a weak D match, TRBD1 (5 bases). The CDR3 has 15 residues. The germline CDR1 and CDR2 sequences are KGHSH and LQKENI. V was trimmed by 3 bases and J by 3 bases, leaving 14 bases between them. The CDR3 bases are TGTGCCAGCTCACCGGTAACTGGACAAAAAGAGACCCAGTACTTC. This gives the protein CASSPVTGQKETQYF.

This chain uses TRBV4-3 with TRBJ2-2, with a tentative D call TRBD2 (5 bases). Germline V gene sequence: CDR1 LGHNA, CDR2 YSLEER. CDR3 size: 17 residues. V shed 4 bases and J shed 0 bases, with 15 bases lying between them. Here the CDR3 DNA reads TGCGCCAGCAGCCTAAGTGGGCTAGCCGCGAACACCGGGGAGCTGTTTTTT. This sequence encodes CASSLSGLAANTGELFF.

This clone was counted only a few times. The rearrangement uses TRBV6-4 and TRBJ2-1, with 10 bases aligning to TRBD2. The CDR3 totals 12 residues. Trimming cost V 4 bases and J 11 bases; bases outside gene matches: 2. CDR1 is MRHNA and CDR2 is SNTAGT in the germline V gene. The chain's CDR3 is CASSGTSGQQFF. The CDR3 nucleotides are TGTGCCAGCAGTGGGACTAGCGGTCAGCAGTTCTTC.

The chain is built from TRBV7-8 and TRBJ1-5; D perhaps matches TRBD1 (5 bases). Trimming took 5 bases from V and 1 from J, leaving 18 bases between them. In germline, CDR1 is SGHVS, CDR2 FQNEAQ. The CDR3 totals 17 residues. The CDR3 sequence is CASSPYSPRGSNQPQHF. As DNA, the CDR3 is TGTGCCAGCAGCCCATATAGCCCGCGGGGGAGCAATCAGCCCCAGCATTTT.

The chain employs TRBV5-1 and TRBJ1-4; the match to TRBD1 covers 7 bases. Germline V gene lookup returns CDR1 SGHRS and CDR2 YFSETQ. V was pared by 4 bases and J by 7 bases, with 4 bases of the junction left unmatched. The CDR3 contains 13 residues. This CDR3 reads CASSPGGTEKLFF. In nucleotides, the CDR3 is TGCGCCAGCAGCCCAGGGGGTACTGAAAAACTGTTTTTT. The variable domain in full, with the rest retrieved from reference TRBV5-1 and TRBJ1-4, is KAGVTQTPRYLIKTRGQQVTLSCSPISGHRSVSWYQQTPGQGLQFLFEYFSETQRNKGNFPGRFSGRQFSNSRSEMNVSTLELGDSALYLCASSPGGTEKLFFGSGTQLSVL.

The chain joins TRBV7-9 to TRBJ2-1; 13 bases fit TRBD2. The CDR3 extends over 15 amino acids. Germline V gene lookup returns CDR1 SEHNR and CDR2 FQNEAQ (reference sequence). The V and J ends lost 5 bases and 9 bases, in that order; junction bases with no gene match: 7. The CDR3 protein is CASSGLAGAFSEQFF. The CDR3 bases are TGTGCCAGCAGCGGACTAGCGGGAGCCTTCTCTGAGCAGTTCTTC.

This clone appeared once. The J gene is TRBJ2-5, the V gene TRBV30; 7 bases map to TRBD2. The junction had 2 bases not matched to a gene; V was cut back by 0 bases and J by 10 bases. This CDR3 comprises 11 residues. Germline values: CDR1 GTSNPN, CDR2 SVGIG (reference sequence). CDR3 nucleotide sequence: TGTGCCTGGAGTGTACGGGAGGACCAGTACTTC. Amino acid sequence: CAWSVREDQYF.

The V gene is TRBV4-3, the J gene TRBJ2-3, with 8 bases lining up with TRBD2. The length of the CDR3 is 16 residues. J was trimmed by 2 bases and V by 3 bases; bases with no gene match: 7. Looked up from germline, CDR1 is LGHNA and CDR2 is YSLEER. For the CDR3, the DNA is TGCGCCAGCAGCCAGAAAGCGGGAGCGGCCACAGATACGCAGTATTTT. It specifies CASSQKAGAATDTQYF.

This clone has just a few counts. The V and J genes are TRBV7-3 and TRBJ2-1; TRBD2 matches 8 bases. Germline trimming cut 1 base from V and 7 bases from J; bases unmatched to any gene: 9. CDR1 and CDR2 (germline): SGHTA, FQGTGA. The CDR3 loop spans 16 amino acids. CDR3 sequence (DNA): TGTGCCAGCAGCTTAAATCCAGCGGGAGTGGGGAATGAGCAGTTCTTC. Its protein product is CASSLNPAGVGNEQFF.

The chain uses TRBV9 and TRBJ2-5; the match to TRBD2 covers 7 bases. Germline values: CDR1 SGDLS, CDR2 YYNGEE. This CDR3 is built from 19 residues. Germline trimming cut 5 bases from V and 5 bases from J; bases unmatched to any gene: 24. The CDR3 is CASSDPGGAGAAGLETQYF. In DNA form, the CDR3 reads TGTGCCAGCAGTGATCCTGGCGGTGCGGGAGCGGCAGGTTTGGAGACCCAGTACTTC.

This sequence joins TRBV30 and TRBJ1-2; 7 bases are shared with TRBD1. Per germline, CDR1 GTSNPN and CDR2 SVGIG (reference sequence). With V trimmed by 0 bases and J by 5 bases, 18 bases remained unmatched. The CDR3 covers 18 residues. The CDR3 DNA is TGTGCCTGGAGTGTAAGGAAGGGGGCGCCGCCCTATGGGTATGGCTACACCTTC. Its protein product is CAWSVRKGAPPYGYGYTF.

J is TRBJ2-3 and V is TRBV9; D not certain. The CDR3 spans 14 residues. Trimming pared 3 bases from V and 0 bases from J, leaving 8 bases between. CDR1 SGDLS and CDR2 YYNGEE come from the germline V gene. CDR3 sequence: CASSALSSTDTQYF. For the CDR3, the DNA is TGTGCCAGCAGCGCTTTGTCTAGCACAGATACGCAGTATTTT.

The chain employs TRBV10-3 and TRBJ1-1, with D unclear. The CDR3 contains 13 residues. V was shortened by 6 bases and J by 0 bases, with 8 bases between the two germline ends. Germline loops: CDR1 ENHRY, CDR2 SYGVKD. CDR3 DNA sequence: TGTGCCATCAGGACGAATTTGAACACTGAAGCTTTCTTT. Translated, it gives CAIRTNLNTEAFF.

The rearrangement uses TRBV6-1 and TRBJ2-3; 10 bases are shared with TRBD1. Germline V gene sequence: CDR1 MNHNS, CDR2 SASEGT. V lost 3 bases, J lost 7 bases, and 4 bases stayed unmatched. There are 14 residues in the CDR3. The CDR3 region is CASSDRDRGHTQYF. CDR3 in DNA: TGTGCCAGCAGTGACCGGGACAGGGGCCATACGCAGTATTTT.